Listed below are T cell receptor beta chains from one sample, sequenced in a study of T cell responses to AZD1222 COVID-19 vaccine. The table came from immunoSEQ multiplex PCR; TCRdb's copy has only in-frame clones and leaves some out. Among about 80,000 clones, approximately 90% were seen once, and the ten largest hold about 8%. The sample here was peripheral blood, taken 28 days after the second AZD1222 dose. The source is an adult who received the AZD1222 COVID-19 vaccine. Each CDR3 is given with its conserved first and last residue. The D gene is left open where the match is weak. Only some rows state a clone size, as once, few, many or a class for expanded clones.

TRBV29-1	.	.	TRBJ1-2	CSVEIGGFSVNGYTF	TGCAGCGTTGAGATAGGAGGGTTTAGCGTCAATGGCTACACCTTC
TRBV6-5	.	TRBD2	TRBJ2-7	CASSRTSSYEQYF	TGTGCCAGCAGCAGGACTAGCTCCTACGAGCAGTACTTC
TRBV4-3	.	TRBD2	TRBJ2-1	CASSQDVSGREQFF	TGCGCCAGCAGCCAAGATGTGAGCGGGAGAGAGCAGTTCTTC
TRBV6-5	.	.	TRBJ1-2	CASRSPGPVGYTF	TGTGCCAGCAGGTCCCCAGGGCCCGTGGGCTACACCTTC
TRBV5-1	.	.	TRBJ2-5	CASSLGQRVSGQETQYF	TGCGCCAGCAGCTTGGGTCAGCGGGTTAGCGGACAAGAGACCCAGTACTTC
TRBV7-2	.	.	TRBJ2-2	CASSASKFNGELFF	TGTGCCAGCAGCGCTAGCAAATTTAACGGGGAGCTGTTTTTT
TRBV28	.	TRBD1	TRBJ2-7	CASSMGQDYEQYF	TGTGCCAGCAGTATGGGACAGGACTACGAGCAGTACTTC
TRBV28	once	.	TRBJ1-2	CASSLLWAGYTF	TGTGCCAGCAGTTTATTGTGGGCTGGCTACACCTTC
TRBV27	.	.	TRBJ1-2	CASSKYGNYGYTF	TGTGCCAGCAGTAAATACGGGAACTATGGCTACACCTTC
TRBV27	.	.	TRBJ1-2	CASSFSLGQGRGYTF	TGTGCCAGCAGTTTCTCCCTCGGCCAGGGCCGGGGCTACACCTTC
TRBV3-1/TRBV3-2	.	TRBD1	TRBJ1-5	CASSRTGANQPQHF	TGTGCCAGCAGCCGGACAGGGGCGAATCAGCCCCAGCATTTT
TRBV28	.	TRBD1	TRBJ1-1	CASDPTGHTEAFF	TGTGCCAGCGACCCGACAGGGCACACTGAAGCTTTCTTT
TRBV18	.	.	TRBJ2-7	CASSPKTGTYEQYF	TGTGCCAGCTCACCCAAGACAGGAACCTACGAGCAGTACTTC
TRBV18	.	.	TRBJ2-3	CASSPGNTDTQYF	TGTGCCAGCTCACCAGGGAACACAGATACGCAGTATTTT
TRBV6-5	.	.	TRBJ1-5	CASRRTQVSNQPQHF	TGTGCCAGCAGACGTACACAGGTGAGCAATCAGCCCCAGCATTTT
TRBV19	.	.	TRBJ1-1	CASSMGIGNTEAFF	TGTGCCAGTAGTATGGGGATTGGGAACACTGAAGCTTTCTTT
TRBV21-1	.	.	TRBJ2-4	CASSKGSGRAKNIQYF	TGTGCCAGCAGCAAAGGGAGCGGGAGAGCCAAAAACATTCAGTACTTC
TRBV27	.	.	TRBJ1-5	CASKFTGGPNQPQHF	TGTGCCAGCAAGTTTACGGGAGGCCCCAATCAGCCCCAGCATTTT
TRBV18	.	.	TRBJ2-2	CASSPWAGELFF	TGTGCCAGCTCACCTTGGGCCGGGGAGCTGTTTTTT
TRBV18	.	.	TRBJ2-1	CASSLTISSYNEQFF	TGTGCCAGCTCACTTACTATAAGCTCCTACAATGAGCAGTTCTTC
TRBV18	.	.	TRBJ2-1	CASSLADSYNEQFF	TGTGCCAGCTCCCTAGCCGACTCCTACAATGAGCAGTTCTTC
TRBV7-2	.	.	TRBJ1-3	CASRATHRGNTIYF	TGTGCCAGCAGGGCGACCCACAGGGGAAACACCATATATTTT
TRBV4-2	few	.	TRBJ2-5	CASSQDSQETQYF	TGTGCCAGCAGCCAAGACAGCCAAGAGACCCAGTACTTC
TRBV28	.	.	TRBJ2-4	CASSLRAAKNIQYF	TGTGCCAGCAGTTTGCGAGCGGCCAAAAACATTCAGTACTTC
TRBV5-6	.	.	TRBJ2-7	CASSFSYEQYF	TGTGCCAGCAGCTTCTCCTACGAGCAGTACTTC
TRBV7-2	.	.	TRBJ1-5	CASSLRGNQPQHF	TGTGCCAGCAGCTTAAGGGGAAATCAGCCCCAGCATTTT
TRBV29-1	.	TRBD1	TRBJ2-1	CSAKDRGLSYNEQFF	TGCAGCGCGAAGGACAGGGGTCTTTCCTACAATGAGCAGTTCTTC
TRBV5-1	few	.	TRBJ1-1	CASSLGGNTEAFF	TGCGCCAGCAGCCTGGGGGGTAACACTGAAGCTTTCTTT
TRBV3-1/TRBV3-2	.	.	TRBJ2-1	CASSQDVRGGSYNEQFF	TGTGCCAGCAGCCAAGACGTCAGGGGGGGCTCCTACAATGAGCAGTTCTTC
TRBV18	.	.	TRBJ2-7	CASSSTREGEQYF	TGTGCCAGCTCATCAACCAGGGAAGGGGAGCAGTACTTC
TRBV9	.	TRBD1	TRBJ2-7	CASSEETGDGEQYF	TGTGCCAGCAGCGAGGAGACAGGGGATGGGGAGCAGTACTTC
TRBV6-5	once	TRBD1	TRBJ2-1	CASSYGTGRSEQFF	TGTGCCAGCAGTTATGGGACAGGGAGGAGCGAGCAGTTCTTC
TRBV7-2	.	TRBD1	TRBJ2-2	CASSPTTGSGTGELFF	TGTGCCAGCAGCCCAACGACAGGGAGCGGCACCGGGGAGCTGTTTTTT
TRBV6-6	.	.	TRBJ2-7	CASRGPGQTYEQYF	TGTGCCAGCAGAGGACCGGGGCAAACCTACGAGCAGTACTTC
TRBV28	.	TRBD1	TRBJ1-5	CASSNTIGQGDQPQHF	TGTGCCAGCAGTAACACTATTGGACAGGGGGATCAGCCCCAGCATTTT
TRBV4-2	.	TRBD1	TRBJ1-2	CASSQAPRQGGYGYTF	TGTGCCAGCAGCCAAGCCCCTAGACAGGGCGGCTATGGCTACACCTTC
TRBV5-1	.	.	TRBJ1-6	CASSLGGILGSPLHF	TGCGCCAGCAGCTTAGGGGGAATCTTAGGTTCACCCCTCCACTTT
TRBV27	.	.	TRBJ2-7	CASSSYSQIGGEQYF	TGTGCCAGCAGTTCGTATAGCCAAATAGGGGGCGAGCAGTACTTC
TRBV7-9	.	.	TRBJ2-2	CASSPQGYGELFF	TGTGCCAGCAGCCCCCAGGGGTACGGGGAGCTGTTTTTT
TRBV3-1/TRBV3-2	.	TRBD2	TRBJ2-3	CASSKWTSGREDTQYF	TGTGCCAGCAGCAAATGGACTAGCGGGAGGGAGGATACGCAGTATTTT
TRBV9	.	TRBD2	TRBJ2-2	CASSVNPGGDTGELFF	TGTGCCAGCAGCGTGAATCCGGGAGGGGACACCGGGGAGCTGTTTTTT
TRBV7-2	.	.	TRBJ2-1	CASSLAAGEQFF	TGTGCCAGCAGCTTAGCGGCAGGAGAGCAGTTCTTC
TRBV19	.	.	TRBJ1-4	CAYRVGEKLFF	TGTGCCTACAGGGTTGGTGAAAAACTGTTTTTT
TRBV20-1	.	.	TRBJ2-7	CSASRLAAYEQYF	TGCAGTGCTAGTCGGCTAGCAGCCTACGAGCAGTACTTC
TRBV27	.	TRBD2	TRBJ2-3	CASSFLAGVGDTQYF	TGTGCCAGCAGTTTTCTAGCGGGAGTCGGGGATACGCAGTATTTT
TRBV6-6	.	.	TRBJ2-2	CASSPDLGIEPGELFF	TGTGCCAGCAGCCCGGATCTGGGGATTGAACCCGGGGAGCTGTTTTTT
TRBV28	.	TRBD1	TRBJ1-5	CASSLGTGATQPQHF	TGTGCCAGCAGTTTGGGGACAGGGGCTACTCAGCCCCAGCATTTT
TRBV19	.	.	TRBJ1-5	CASSGKTGPWGNQPQHF	TGTGCCAGTAGTGGGAAGACTGGACCGTGGGGCAATCAGCCCCAGCATTTT
TRBV7-6	.	.	TRBJ2-6	CASSLFAGASSGANVLTF	TGTGCCAGCAGCTTATTTGCGGGGGCCAGCTCTGGGGCCAACGTCCTGACTTTC
TRBV5-4	.	TRBD1	TRBJ2-5	CASSPRQGWETQYF	TGTGCCAGCAGCCCGCGACAGGGTTGGGAGACCCAGTACTTC
TRBV20-1	.	.	TRBJ1-3	CSASLRGGAGNTIYF	TGCAGTGCTAGTTTACGGGGCGGTGCTGGAAACACCATATATTTT
TRBV14	.	.	TRBJ2-1	CASSPSTRRGWANEQFF	TGTGCCAGCAGCCCCTCGACTAGGCGGGGTTGGGCCAATGAGCAGTTCTTC
TRBV7-2	.	.	TRBJ1-4	CASSLRGGDKLFF	TGTGCCAGCAGCCTCCGAGGGGGAGATAAACTGTTTTTT
TRBV28	once	TRBD1	TRBJ1-2	CAGCPGTGGYGYTF	TGTGCCGGGTGTCCAGGGACAGGAGGATATGGCTACACCTTC